Given below is one T cell receptor beta chain in context. Its antigen is not yet known. There are no base qualities to consult, and no much larger clone falls within one base. The germline ends are 11 bases apart after V is trimmed by 4 bases and J by 2 bases. CDR1 is given as SQVTM and CDR2 as ANQGSEA, both from the germline V gene. The CDR3 holds 13 amino acids from the cysteine to the phenylalanine. Only the CDR3 region is kept as DNA, spanning 39 bases read in frame from base 1. TCR sequencing with the immunoSEQ assay provided the T-cell fraction in tumor and uninvolved lung tissue. For the original study's pipeline: For survival analysis, patients were divided into high (upper tertile) and low (lower two tertiles) T-cell fraction groups, which were compared by log-rank test. A signed-rank test was used to test paired tumor versus uninvolved lung differences in T-cell fraction. TCRdb re-hosts the immuneACCESS table, in-frame sequences only. Its copies lack some clones; in the studies checked, an unresolved V gene accounts for under half of them, and the cause for the rest is not known. The DNA was the basis for D and trimming; V, J and clone size are from that table. This sample gives roughly 8,500 clones in total; around 85% of them show up just once. The ten largest clonotypes hold 9.8% of the sample.

These data come from a study of tumor-infiltrating lymphocytes in localized non-small cell lung cancer (TCRdb year 2021). In the study overall: The cohort covered several histologies, both smokers and never-smokers, and patients whose samples were collected after neoadjuvant chemotherapy. Flow cytometry, multiplex immunofluorescence, RNA-seq, exome sequencing and proteomics were applied to the same patients as TCR sequencing, which was one of several integrated assays. A total of some 50 patients were included in the paired tumor versus uninvolved lung comparison of immunoSEQ T-cell fraction. The overall ICON cohort was composed of about 150 surgical patients with localized non-small cell lung cancer whose tumors were resected. Each patient provided resected tumor tissue plus uninvolved lung tissue from the same patient, with the uninvolved lung tissue described as non-adjacent to the tumor. The paper's findings and limits, for the study overall: No difference in TCR-derived T-cell fraction was observed between the flow cytometry-defined immunotypes IM1 (good prognosis) and IM2 (poor prognosis). Because different pieces of the same tissue were used for different assays, technical variation could not be separated from intratumor heterogeneity. In line with immunofluorescence CD3 counts, TCRbeta sequencing supported higher T cell infiltration in tumors compared with uninvolved lung tissue. Since assay coverage differed from patient to patient depending on how much tissue was available, TCR sequencing was done for only a subset of the cohort.

ICON enrollment began in April 2016, and the last patient was enrolled in 2018. Fresh tumor and matched uninvolved tissue for in-depth immune analyses, including TCR sequencing, were collected from a subcohort of some 69 patients. DNA for TCR sequencing was isolated from bulk tissue, and no cell sorting was done. Specimen: uninvolved lung tissue not adjacent to the tumor. The chain is encoded by TRBV29-1 joined to TRBJ1-2; the D gene cannot be named for sure. The receptor's source is a human donor with non-small cell lung cancer. The sequenced DNA is TGCAGCGTTGTTCCGCAGGTCAACTATGGCTACACCTTC. Its amino acids are CSVVPQVNYGYTF.